A selection of T cell receptor beta chains follows, all from one sample in a study of monozygotic twins with inflammatory bowel disease. One entry per CDR3 protein, without DNA, is what TCRdb gives after re-calling the 5' RACE reads. The sample includes about 440,000 distinct CDR3 sequences. The sample comprised blood. These receptor sequences come from a human donor with ulcerative colitis or Crohn's disease, or a healthy co-twin of an affected twin (not recorded which). The CDR3 runs from the conserved cysteine through the conserved F or W.

V gene: TRBV7-2; J gene: TRBJ2-7; CDR3 protein: CASSSSDIHEQYF
V gene: TRBV3-1; J gene: TRBJ1-2; CDR3 protein: CASSGDSNYGYTF
V gene: TRBV19; J gene: TRBJ2-1; CDR3 protein: CASSNRYNEQFF
V gene: TRBV5-1; J gene: TRBJ2-2; CDR3 protein: CASSLRETGELFF
V gene: TRBV7-9; J gene: TRBJ2-1; CDR3 protein: CASSSYRGNNEQFF
V gene: TRBV20-1; J gene: TRBJ2-5; CDR3 protein: CSASRTVTQYF
V gene: TRBV5-1; J gene: TRBJ2-5; CDR3 protein: CASSLATGTGLETQYF
V gene: TRBV7-2; J gene: TRBJ2-7; CDR3 protein: CASSLKEGGYEQYF
V gene: TRBV28; J gene: TRBJ1-2; CDR3 protein: CAIPTTDPTYGYTF
V gene: TRBV6-1; J gene: TRBJ2-5; CDR3 protein: CASSGRTGVRETQYF
V gene: TRBV20-1; J gene: TRBJ1-2; CDR3 protein: CSAQDRNYGYTF
V gene: TRBV20-1; J gene: TRBJ1-5; CDR3 protein: CSASGGPNQPQHF
V gene: TRBV28; J gene: TRBJ1-6; CDR3 protein: CASSPYMDGSPLHF
V gene: TRBV5-6; J gene: TRBJ2-1; CDR3 protein: CASSFFSREALEQFF
V gene: TRBV7-9; J gene: TRBJ2-1; CDR3 protein: CASSDGNEQFF
V gene: TRBV7-2; J gene: TRBJ2-1; CDR3 protein: CASSLLAPSGNEQFF